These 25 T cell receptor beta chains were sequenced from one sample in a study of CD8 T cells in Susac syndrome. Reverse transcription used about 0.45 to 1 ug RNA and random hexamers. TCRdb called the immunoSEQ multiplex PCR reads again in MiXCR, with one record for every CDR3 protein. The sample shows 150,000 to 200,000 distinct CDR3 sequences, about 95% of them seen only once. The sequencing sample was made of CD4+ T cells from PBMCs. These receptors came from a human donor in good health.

The CDR3 sequence: CATRGWAYNEQFF. The CDR3 coding sequence is TGTGCCACCAGGGGCTGGGCCTACAATGAGCAGTTCTTC. The V gene is TRBV24-1, the J gene TRBJ2-1; D is undetermined. The CDR3 consists of 13 residues. Germline loops: CDR1 KGHDR, CDR2 SFDVKD. V was cut by 7 bases and J by 2 bases, with 8 bases left in between.

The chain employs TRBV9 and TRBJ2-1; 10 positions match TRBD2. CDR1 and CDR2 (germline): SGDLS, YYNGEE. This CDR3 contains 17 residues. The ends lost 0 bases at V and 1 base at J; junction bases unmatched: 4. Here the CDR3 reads CASSVVSGLASYNEQFF. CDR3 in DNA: TGTGCCAGCAGCGTAGTTTCGGGACTAGCGTCCTACAATGAGCAGTTCTTC. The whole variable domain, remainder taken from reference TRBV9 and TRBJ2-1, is DSGVTQTPKHLITATGQRVTLRCSPRSGDLSVYWYQQSLDQGLQFLIQYYNGEERAKGNILERFSAQQFPDLHSELNLSSLELGDSALYFCASSVVSGLASYNEQFFGPGTRLTVL.

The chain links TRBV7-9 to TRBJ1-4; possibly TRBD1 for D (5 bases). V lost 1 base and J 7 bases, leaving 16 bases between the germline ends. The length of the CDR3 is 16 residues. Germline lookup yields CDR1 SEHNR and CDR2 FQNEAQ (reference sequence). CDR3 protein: CASSLVITGRVEKLFF. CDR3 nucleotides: TGTGCCAGCAGCTTAGTGATTACGGGGCGCGTTGAAAAACTGTTTTTT.

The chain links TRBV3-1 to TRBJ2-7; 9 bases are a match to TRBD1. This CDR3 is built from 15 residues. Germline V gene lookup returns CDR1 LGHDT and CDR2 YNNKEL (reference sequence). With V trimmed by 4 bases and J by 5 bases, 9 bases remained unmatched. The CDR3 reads CASSLPGQGKDEQYF. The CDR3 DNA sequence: TGTGCCAGCAGCCTACCGGGACAGGGTAAAGACGAGCAGTACTTC.

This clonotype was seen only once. The CDR3 protein is CSVARPLAYEQYF. The CDR3 DNA reads as TGCAGCGTGGCGCGGCCCCTGGCCTACGAGCAGTACTTC. The chain is built from TRBV29-1 and TRBJ2-7; D is unresolved. Germline V gene lookup returns CDR1 SQVTM and CDR2 ANQGSEA. CDR3 length equals 13 residues. Deletions cut 6 bases from V and 2 bases from J, with 14 bases between.

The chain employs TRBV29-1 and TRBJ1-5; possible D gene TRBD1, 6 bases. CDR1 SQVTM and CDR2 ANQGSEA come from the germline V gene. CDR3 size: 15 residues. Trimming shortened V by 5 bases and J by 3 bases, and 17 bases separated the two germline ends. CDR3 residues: CSVSRGAGNNQPQHF. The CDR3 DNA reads TGCAGCGTTTCCAGGGGAGCGGGGAACAATCAGCCCCAGCATTTT.

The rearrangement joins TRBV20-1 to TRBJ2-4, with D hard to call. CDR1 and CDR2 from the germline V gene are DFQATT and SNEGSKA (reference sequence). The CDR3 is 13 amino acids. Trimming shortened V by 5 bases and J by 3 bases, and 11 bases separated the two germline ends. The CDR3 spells CSAGSLGKNIQYF. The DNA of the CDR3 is TGCAGTGCTGGGTCGCTCGGCAAAAACATTCAGTACTTC.

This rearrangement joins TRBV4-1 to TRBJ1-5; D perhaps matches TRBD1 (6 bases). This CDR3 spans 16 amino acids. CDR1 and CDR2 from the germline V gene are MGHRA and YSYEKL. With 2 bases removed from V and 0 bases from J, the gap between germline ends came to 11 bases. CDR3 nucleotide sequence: TGCGCCAGCAGCCAAATCCGGGGGGCTAGCAATCAGCCCCAGCATTTT. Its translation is CASSQIRGASNQPQHF.

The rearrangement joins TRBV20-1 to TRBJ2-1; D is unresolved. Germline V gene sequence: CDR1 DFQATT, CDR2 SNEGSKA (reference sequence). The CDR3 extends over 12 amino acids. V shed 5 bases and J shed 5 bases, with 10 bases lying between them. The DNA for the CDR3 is TGCAGTGCTCTGCGAGCGCACAATGAGCAGTTCTTC. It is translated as CSALRAHNEQFF.

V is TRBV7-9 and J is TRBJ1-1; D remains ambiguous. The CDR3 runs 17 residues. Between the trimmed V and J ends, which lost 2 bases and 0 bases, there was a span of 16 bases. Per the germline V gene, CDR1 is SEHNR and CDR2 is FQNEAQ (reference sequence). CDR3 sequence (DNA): TGTGCCAGCAGCTTAAGAGCGGGAAGCATAATGAACACTGAAGCTTTCTTT. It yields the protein CASSLRAGSIMNTEAFF.

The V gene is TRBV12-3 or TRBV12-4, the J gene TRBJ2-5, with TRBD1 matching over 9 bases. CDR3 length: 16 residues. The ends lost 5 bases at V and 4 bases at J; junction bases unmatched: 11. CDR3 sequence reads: CASSPQGTGLRETQYF. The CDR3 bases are TGTGCCAGCAGTCCCCAAGGGACAGGGCTTAGAGAGACCCAGTACTTC.

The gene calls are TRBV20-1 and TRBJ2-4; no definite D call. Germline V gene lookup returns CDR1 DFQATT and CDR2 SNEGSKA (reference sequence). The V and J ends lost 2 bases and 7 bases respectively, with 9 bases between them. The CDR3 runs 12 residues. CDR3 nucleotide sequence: TGCAGTGCTAGACCTCCTCCGAACATTCAGTACTTC. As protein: CSARPPPNIQYF.

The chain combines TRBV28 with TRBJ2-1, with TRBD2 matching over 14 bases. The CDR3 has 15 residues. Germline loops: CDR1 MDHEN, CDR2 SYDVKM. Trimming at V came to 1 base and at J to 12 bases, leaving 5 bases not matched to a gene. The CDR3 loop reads CASSLLGLAGEGQFF. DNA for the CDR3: TGTGCCAGCAGTTTATTGGGACTAGCGGGAGAAGGGCAGTTCTTC.

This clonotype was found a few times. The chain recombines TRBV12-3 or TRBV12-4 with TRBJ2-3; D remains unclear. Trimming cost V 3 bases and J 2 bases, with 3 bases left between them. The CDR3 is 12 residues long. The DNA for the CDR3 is TGTGCCAGCAGTTTCGACACAGATACGCAGTATTTT. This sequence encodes CASSFDTDTQYF.

The CDR3 DNA reads as TGTGCCAGCAGCTTAGGTCCGGGCTACACCTTC. It encodes CASSLGPGYTF. V gene TRBV11-2 combines with J gene TRBJ1-2, with D unresolved. The CDR3 contains 11 residues. Germline values: CDR1 SGHAT, CDR2 FQNNGV. V was shortened by 1 base and J by 8 bases, with 5 bases between the two germline ends.

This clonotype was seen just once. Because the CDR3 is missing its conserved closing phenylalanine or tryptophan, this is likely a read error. The chain's CDR3 is CASSLIRSGANVLTL. DNA of the CDR3: TGTGCCAGCAGTTTGATCCGCTCTGGGGCCAACGTCCTGACTCTC. V usage is TRBV27 and J usage is TRBJ2-6; the D is unclear. The V gene lost 3 bases and the J gene lost 0 bases, with 6 bases spanning the gap. The CDR3 loop spans 15 amino acids. Germline values: CDR1 MNHEY, CDR2 SMNVEV (reference sequence).

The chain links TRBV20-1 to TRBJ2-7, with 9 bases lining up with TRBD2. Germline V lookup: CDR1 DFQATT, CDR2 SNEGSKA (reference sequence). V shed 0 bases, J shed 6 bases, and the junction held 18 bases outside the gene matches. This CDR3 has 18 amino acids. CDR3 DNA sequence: TGCAGTGCTAGAGATCTCTCTAGCGGAGCTGCGGGGGGGCGCGAGCAGTACTTC. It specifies CSARDLSSGAAGGREQYF.

CDR3 coding DNA: TGTGCCAGCAGCTTGACTAGCGTCGCTCACATTCAGTACTTC. This translates into CASSLTSVAHIQYF. The chain joins TRBV7-2 to TRBJ2-4; TRBD2 matches at 8 bases. Germline CDR1 and CDR2: SGHTA and FQGNSA. The V gene end was trimmed by 3 bases and the J gene end by 8 bases; junction bases not matched to a gene: 6. This CDR3 has 14 residues.

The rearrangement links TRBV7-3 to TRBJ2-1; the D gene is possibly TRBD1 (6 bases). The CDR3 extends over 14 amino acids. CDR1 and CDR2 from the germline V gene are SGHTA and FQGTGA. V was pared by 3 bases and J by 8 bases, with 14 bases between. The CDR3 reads CASSFSPDSDEQFF. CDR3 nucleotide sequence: TGTGCCAGCAGCTTCTCCCCGGACAGCGATGAGCAGTTCTTC.

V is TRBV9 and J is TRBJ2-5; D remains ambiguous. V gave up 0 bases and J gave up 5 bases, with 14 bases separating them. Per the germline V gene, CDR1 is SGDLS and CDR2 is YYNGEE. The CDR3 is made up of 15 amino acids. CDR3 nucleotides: TGTGCCAGCAGCGTAGGTCCGGTGTCCGCGGAGACCCAGTACTTC. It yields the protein CASSVGPVSAETQYF. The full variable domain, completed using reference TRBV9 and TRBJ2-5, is DSGVTQTPKHLITATGQRVTLRCSPRSGDLSVYWYQQSLDQGLQFLIQYYNGEERAKGNILERFSAQQFPDLHSELNLSSLELGDSALYFCASSVGPVSAETQYFGPGTRLLVL.

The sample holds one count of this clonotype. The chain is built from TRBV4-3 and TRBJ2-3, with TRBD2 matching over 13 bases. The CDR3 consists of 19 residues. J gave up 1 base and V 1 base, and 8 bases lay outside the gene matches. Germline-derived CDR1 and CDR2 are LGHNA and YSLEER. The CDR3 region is CASSQAGLAGIGGTDTQYF. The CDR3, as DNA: TGCGCCAGCAGCCAAGCGGGACTAGCGGGGATAGGGGGCACAGATACGCAGTATTTT.

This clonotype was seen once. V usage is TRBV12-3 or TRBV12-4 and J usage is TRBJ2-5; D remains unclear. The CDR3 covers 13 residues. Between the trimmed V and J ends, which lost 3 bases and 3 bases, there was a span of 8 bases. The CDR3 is CASSFGQKETQYF. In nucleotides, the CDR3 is TGTGCCAGCAGTTTCGGGCAGAAAGAGACCCAGTACTTC.

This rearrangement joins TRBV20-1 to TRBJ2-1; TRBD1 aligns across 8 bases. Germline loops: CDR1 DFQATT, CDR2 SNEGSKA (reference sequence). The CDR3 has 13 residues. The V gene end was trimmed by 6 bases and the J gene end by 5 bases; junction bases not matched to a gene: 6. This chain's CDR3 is CSAPPQGDNEQFF. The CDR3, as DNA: TGCAGTGCGCCGCCACAGGGGGACAATGAGCAGTTCTTC.

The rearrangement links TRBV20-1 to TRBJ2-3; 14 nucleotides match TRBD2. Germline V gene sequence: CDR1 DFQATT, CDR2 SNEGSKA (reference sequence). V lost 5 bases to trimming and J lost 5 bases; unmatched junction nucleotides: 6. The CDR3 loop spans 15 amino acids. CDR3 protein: CSAEGLAGDGDTQYF. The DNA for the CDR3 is TGCAGTGCTGAGGGACTAGCGGGAGATGGAGATACGCAGTATTTT.

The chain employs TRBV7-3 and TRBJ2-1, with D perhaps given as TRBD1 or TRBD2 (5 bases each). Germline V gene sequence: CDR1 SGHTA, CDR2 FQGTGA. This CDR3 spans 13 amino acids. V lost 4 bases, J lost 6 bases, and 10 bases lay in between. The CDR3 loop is CASSSGTGNEQFF. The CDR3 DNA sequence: TGTGCCAGCAGCTCCGGGACGGGCAATGAGCAGTTCTTC. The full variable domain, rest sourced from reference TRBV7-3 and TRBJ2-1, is GAGVSQTPSNKVTEKGKYVELRCDPISGHTALYWYRQSLGQGPEFLIYFQGTGAADDSGLPNDRFFAVRPEGSVSTLKIQRTERGDSAVYLCASSSGTGNEQFFGPGTRLTVL.